The subject of this entry is one T cell receptor beta chain. Its target is unknown. This record comes from a study of a mutant IDH1 vaccine in newly diagnosed glioma. Study in general: Sex among treated patients split about 60% male, around 40% female; mean age was roughly 40 years. The earlier regimen, radiotherapy, temozolomide, or both, was most often both.

Time point reported: week 23, last vaccination. Alongside topical imiquimod, each dose of vaccine comprised 300 ug of mutant IDH1 20-mer peptide. From germline, CDR1 is SGHVT and CDR2 SQSDAQ. V lost 5 bases to trimming and J lost 0 bases, with 17 bases between them. The CDR3 runs 17 residues. The protocol was immunoSEQ multiplex PCR, while the TCRdb copy is restricted to in-frame clones and leaves out a portion. The repertoire holds roughly 28,000 clones, with less than 90% as singletons. Study findings and constraints: It was over 85% of patients that developed vaccine-induced immune responses.

This TCR derives from a woman aged 18-29 years with glioma. Source: PBMCs, taken from a glioma patient whose treatment included an IDH1 peptide vaccine. The chain employs TRBV7-4 and TRBJ1-5, with D unclear. The CDR3 here is CASSPRTDLYSNQPQHF. CDR3 nucleotide sequence: TGTGCCAGCAGCCCTCGGACGGACTTATATAGCAATCAGCCCCAGCATTTT. The full variable domain, with the rest looked up from reference TRBV7-4 and TRBJ1-5, is GAGVSQSPRYKVAKRGRDVALRCDSISGHVTLYWYRQTLGQGSEVLTYSQSDAQRDKSGRPSGRFSAERPERSVSTLKIQRTEQGDSAVYLCASSPRTDLYSNQPQHFGDGTRLSIL.